These T cell receptor beta chains were read from a single sample in a study of a mutant IDH1 vaccine in newly diagnosed glioma. Profiling relied on immunoSEQ multiplex PCR, and the TCRdb table lists in-frame clones only, not all of them. The sample holds fewer than 40,000 clones; roughly 80% are singletons and the top ten take roughly a fifth. Here the sequenced sample was PBMCs, taken from a glioma patient treated with radiotherapy, temozolomide or both. The receptors originated from a man under 40 with glioma. Both conserved end residues are part of each CDR3. D genes are given only for firm matches. Clone sizes are given selectively: once, few, many, or a class where the clone is expanded.

size: NA; J: TRBJ2-7; V: TRBV4-2; D: TRBD2; DNA: TGTGCCAGCAGCCAAGATCTGGGTAGCGGGAGAGGTTACGAGCAGTACTTC; CDR3: CASSQDLGSGRGYEQYF
size: NA; J: TRBJ2-3; V: TRBV15; D: NA; DNA: TGTGCCACCAGCAGAGATAGGGCAGCTATGGATACGCAGTATTTT; CDR3: CATSRDRAAMDTQYF
size: NA; J: TRBJ1-1; V: TRBV11-2; D: NA; DNA: TGTGCCAGCAGCTTAGTTGCAGGGGACACTGAAGCTTTCTTT; CDR3: CASSLVAGDTEAFF
size: NA; J: TRBJ2-7; V: TRBV5-1; D: NA; DNA: TGCGCCAGCAGCTTGGGTAGCTCCTACGAGCAGTACTTC; CDR3: CASSLGSSYEQYF
size: few; J: TRBJ1-1; V: TRBV9; D: NA; DNA: TGTGCCAGCAGCGTAGGGGGGTCTGTCACTGAAGCTTTCTTT; CDR3: CASSVGGSVTEAFF
size: NA; J: TRBJ2-5; V: TRBV7-9; D: NA; DNA: TGTGCCAGCAGCTTAGGGGGGGCGTGGGGAGAGACCCAGTACTTC; CDR3: CASSLGGAWGETQYF
size: once; J: TRBJ2-2; V: TRBV5-6; D: NA; DNA: TGTGCCAGCAGCCCGGGACCCCGTGAGGGGGAGCTGTTTTTT; CDR3: CASSPGPREGELFF
size: NA; J: TRBJ2-5; V: TRBV19; D: NA; DNA: TGTGCCAGTAGTAGAGGGAGGCGTCAAGAGACCCAGTACTTC; CDR3: CASSRGRRQETQYF
size: NA; J: TRBJ1-3; V: TRBV30; D: NA; DNA: TGTGCCTTTTCCGGGGCCCTAAACACCATATATTTT; CDR3: CAFSGALNTIYF
size: NA; J: TRBJ1-2; V: TRBV7-2; D: TRBD1; DNA: TGTGCCAGCAGCTCCTCCGGGGGACAGGGTTCCCATGGCTACACCTTC; CDR3: CASSSSGGQGSHGYTF
size: NA; J: TRBJ2-1; V: TRBV6-1; D: TRBD2; DNA: TGTGCCAGCAGTGAAGGGCTAGCGGGATACAATGAGCAGTTCTTC; CDR3: CASSEGLAGYNEQFF
size: NA; J: TRBJ2-5; V: TRBV11-2; D: NA; DNA: TGTGCCAGCAGCTTTTACGGACTTCTCCAAGAGACCCAGTACTTC; CDR3: CASSFYGLLQETQYF
size: NA; J: TRBJ1-2; V: TRBV10-3; D: TRBD1; DNA: TGTGCCATCAGTGAATACGGGACAGGGGGTAACTATGGCTACACCTTC; CDR3: CAISEYGTGGNYGYTF
size: NA; J: TRBJ2-7; V: TRBV7-8; D: TRBD2; DNA: TGTGCCAGCAGCTTAGCAAGCGGGGCCCACTACGAGCAGTACTTC; CDR3: CASSLASGAHYEQYF
size: NA; J: TRBJ2-4; V: TRBV5-4; D: NA; DNA: TGTGCCAGCAGCTTGGGGACAGCGAGGGACATTCAGTACTTC; CDR3: CASSLGTARDIQYF
size: NA; J: TRBJ1-3; V: TRBV30; D: NA; DNA: TGTGCCTGTAGCGGACGGCACTCTGGAAACACCATATATTTT; CDR3: CACSGRHSGNTIYF
size: once; J: TRBJ1-3; V: TRBV6-1; D: NA; DNA: TGTGCCAGCTGCTCTTCGGACACGTCTGGAAACACCATATATTTT; CDR3: CASCSSDTSGNTIYF
size: NA; J: TRBJ1-2; V: TRBV28; D: TRBD1; DNA: TGTGCCAGCACCTTCAGGGGGCGCGGTTATGGCTACACCTTC; CDR3: CASTFRGRGYGYTF
size: NA; J: TRBJ2-4; V: TRBV7-9; D: TRBD2; DNA: TGTGCCAGCAGCCTGAGACTAGCGGGGAATTTCCTAGCCAAAAACATTCAGTACTTC; CDR3: CASSLRLAGNFLAKNIQYF
size: NA; J: TRBJ2-6; V: TRBV19; D: TRBD1; DNA: TGTGCCAGTAGTGACACCGGGACAGGGTTTATCTCTGGGGCCAACGTCCTGACTTTC; CDR3: CASSDTGTGFISGANVLTF
size: few; J: TRBJ2-3; V: TRBV5-1; D: TRBD2; DNA: TGCGCCAGCAGCTTGGCTCCACTAGCGGGGCGAAGAACAGATACGCAGTATTTT; CDR3: CASSLAPLAGRRTDTQYF
size: medium-sized; J: TRBJ2-1; V: TRBV4-2; D: TRBD2; DNA: TGTGCCAGCAGCCAAGATGGGACTAGCGGGTACAATGAGCAGTTCTTC; CDR3: CASSQDGTSGYNEQFF
size: NA; J: TRBJ2-7; V: TRBV5-5; D: NA; DNA: TGTGCCAGCAGCTTGGACAGGGTTATCAACGAGCAGTACTTC; CDR3: CASSLDRVINEQYF
size: once; J: TRBJ1-5; V: TRBV9; D: TRBD1; DNA: TGTGCCAGCAGTCCTGGACAGGGGGCTCAGCCCCAGCATTTT; CDR3: CASSPGQGAQPQHF
size: NA; J: TRBJ2-3; V: TRBV5-6; D: NA; DNA: TGTGCCAGCAGCCTTGCCGGGAATACGCAGTATTTT; CDR3: CASSLAGNTQYF
size: NA; J: TRBJ1-1; V: TRBV30; D: NA; DNA: TGTGCCTGGAGTGATGGGAGAATGAACACTGAAGCTTTCTTT; CDR3: CAWSDGRMNTEAFF
size: NA; J: TRBJ2-2; V: TRBV6-4; D: NA; DNA: TGTGCCAGCAGTGACTCGAAGGGGGGCCTCGACACCGGGGAGCTGTTTTTT; CDR3: CASSDSKGGLDTGELFF
size: NA; J: TRBJ2-7; V: TRBV6-1; D: NA; DNA: TGTGCCAGCAGTGAAGTAGGGGCGGGTGACTACGAGCAGTACTTC; CDR3: CASSEVGAGDYEQYF
size: NA; J: TRBJ1-1; V: TRBV19; D: NA; DNA: TGTGCCAGTAGTATAGGGTCGCGGTCCACTGAAGCTTTCTTT; CDR3: CASSIGSRSTEAFF
size: NA; J: TRBJ1-1; V: TRBV5-1; D: NA; DNA: TGCGCCAGCAGCCCGAACTCCGGCGGGGGTAGAGAAGCTTTCTTT; CDR3: CASSPNSGGGREAFF
size: few; J: TRBJ1-1; V: TRBV27; D: TRBD1; DNA: TGTGCCAGCAGCCGGACAGGGGGTCTTGGTGAAGCTTTCTTT; CDR3: CASSRTGGLGEAFF
size: NA; J: TRBJ2-7; V: TRBV9; D: NA; DNA: TGTGCCAGCAGCGTAGAATTGAGGGGAGCGATGGACGAGCAGTACTTC; CDR3: CASSVELRGAMDEQYF
size: NA; J: TRBJ1-2; V: TRBV6-1; D: NA; DNA: TGTGCCAGCAGTGTACGGATGCGGGGGGCGGGAGGCTACACCTTC; CDR3: CASSVRMRGAGGYTF
size: once; J: TRBJ2-1; V: TRBV29-1; D: NA; DNA: TGCAGCGTTGAACCCCTCCGTGGCGGCGGGGACAATGAGCAGTTCTTC; CDR3: CSVEPLRGGGDNEQFF
size: NA; J: TRBJ1-2; V: TRBV5-4; D: TRBD1; DNA: TGTGCCAGCAGCGATGAGGACAGGGTAATTGACGGCTACACCTTC; CDR3: CASSDEDRVIDGYTF
size: NA; J: TRBJ2-7; V: TRBV7-9; D: TRBD2; DNA: TGTGCCAGCAGCTTAATACTAGCGGGAGGGGGTTACGAGCAGTACTTC; CDR3: CASSLILAGGGYEQYF
size: NA; J: TRBJ1-5; V: TRBV19; D: NA; DNA: TGTGCCAGTAGTATCCTTCTATCCGACCCGGGCAATCAGCCCCAGCATTTT; CDR3: CASSILLSDPGNQPQHF
size: NA; J: TRBJ1-1; V: TRBV4-1; D: NA; DNA: TGCGCCAGCAGCCAACAATTGGGGACTCGTGAAGCTTTCTTT; CDR3: CASSQQLGTREAFF
size: NA; J: TRBJ2-6; V: TRBV5-1; D: NA; DNA: TGCGCCAGCAGCCCCATCTGGGGGGCGGAGGGGGCCAACGTCCTGACTTTC; CDR3: CASSPIWGAEGANVLTF
size: NA; J: TRBJ1-2; V: TRBV4-3; D: NA; DNA: TGCGCCAGCAGCCAAGATCTACTAGGCATCCGGAGGGATGGCTACACCTTC; CDR3: CASSQDLLGIRRDGYTF
size: NA; J: TRBJ2-6; V: TRBV30; D: NA; DNA: TGTGCCTCTCCAGGTGCTGGGGCCAACGTCCTGACTTTC; CDR3: CASPGAGANVLTF
size: NA; J: TRBJ1-1; V: TRBV19; D: NA; DNA: TGTGCCAGTAGTATTGGAGGCCTTGAAGCTTTCTTT; CDR3: CASSIGGLEAFF
size: NA; J: TRBJ1-4; V: TRBV27; D: NA; DNA: TGTGCCAGCAGTTTATCGGGCACTGGGGCCTCAACTAATGAAAAACTGTTTTTT; CDR3: CASSLSGTGASTNEKLFF
size: NA; J: TRBJ2-2; V: TRBV19; D: TRBD1; DNA: TGTGCCAGTAGCTCAGGGGGATTGGGCACCGGGGAGCTGTTTTTT; CDR3: CASSSGGLGTGELFF
size: NA; J: TRBJ2-7; V: TRBV15; D: NA; DNA: TGTGCCACCAGCACCACGACAACCTCCTACGAGCAGTACTTC; CDR3: CATSTTTTSYEQYF
size: NA; J: TRBJ2-5; V: TRBV20-1; D: NA; DNA: TGCAGTGGATGGGGAGAAGAGACCCAGTACTTC; CDR3: CSGWGEETQYF
size: few; J: TRBJ1-5; V: TRBV7-9; D: NA; DNA: TGTGCCAGCAGCTTAGGTGATCAGCCCCAGCATTTT; CDR3: CASSLGDQPQHF
size: NA; J: TRBJ2-6; V: TRBV7-9; D: NA; DNA: TGTGCCAGCAGCCCCGCCTTTCCGGGATCCTCTGGGGCCAACGTCCTGACTTTC; CDR3: CASSPAFPGSSGANVLTF
size: few; J: TRBJ1-3; V: TRBV5-1; D: NA; DNA: TGCGCCAGCAGCTATACAGACTCTGGAAACACCATATATTTT; CDR3: CASSYTDSGNTIYF
size: NA; J: TRBJ2-7; V: TRBV6-6; D: NA; DNA: TGTGCCAGCAGTTACGGGTCGGGGGCAGGTGAGCAGTACTTC; CDR3: CASSYGSGAGEQYF
size: NA; J: TRBJ2-6; V: TRBV28; D: NA; DNA: TGTGCCAGCAGCCATCCCGCAGCCCCAAGGCCGGGCTCTGGGGCCAACGTCCTGACTTTC; CDR3: CASSHPAAPRPGSGANVLTF